The clone carrying this T cell receptor (beta chain) was counted many times. What it binds is unknown. These data originate in a study of T-cell memory formation after mild COVID-19. Study results and caveats: Contracting clones from day 15 to 85 had balanced CD4/CD8; later expanders favoured CD4+. Those CD4+ clones that contracted were mainly in CM and EM (CD8+ ones in EMRA). Whether second-wave clones peaking at day 37 were SARS-CoV-2 specific went unconfirmed. The finding that pre-infection memory included some responding clones suggested that cross-reactive memory joined.

One entry per CDR3 protein, called by TCRdb with MiXCR from the 5' RACE reads. This table holds 30,000 to 50,000 distinct CDR3 sequences, 6% to 6.5% found once. V lost 0 bases and J 8 bases, leaving 10 bases between the germline ends. Germline V gene lookup returns CDR1 DFQATT and CDR2 SNEGSKA (reference sequence). This CDR3 comprises 13 residues. Specimen: PBMCs or a T cell subset sorted from them (not recorded which). The origin of this receptor is an adult who had mild COVID-19 (a few samples of this study predate the infection). Cell type and time point are not known. The rearrangement links TRBV20-1 to TRBJ2-2; D possibly corresponds to TRBD1 (7 bases). The DNA of the CDR3 is TGCAGTGCTAGAGAGACAGGGAGGGGGGAGCTGTTTTTT. Its translation: CSARETGRGELFF.